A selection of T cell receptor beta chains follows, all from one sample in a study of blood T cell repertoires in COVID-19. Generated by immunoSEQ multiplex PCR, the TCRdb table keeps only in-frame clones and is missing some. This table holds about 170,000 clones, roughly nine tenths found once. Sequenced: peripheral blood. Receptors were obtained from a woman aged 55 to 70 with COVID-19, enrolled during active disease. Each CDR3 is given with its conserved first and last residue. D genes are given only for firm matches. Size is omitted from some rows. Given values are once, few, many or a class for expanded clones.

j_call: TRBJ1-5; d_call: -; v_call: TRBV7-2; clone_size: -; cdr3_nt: TGTGCCAGCAGCTTAAGCGGTCTGGCCAATCAGCCCCAGCATTTT; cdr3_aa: CASSLSGLANQPQHF
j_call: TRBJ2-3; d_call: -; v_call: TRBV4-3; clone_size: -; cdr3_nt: TGCGCCAGCAGCCAAGAGGGGGCTACAGATACGCAGTATTTT; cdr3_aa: CASSQEGATDTQYF
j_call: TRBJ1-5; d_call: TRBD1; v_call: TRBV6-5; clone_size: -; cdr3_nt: TGTGCCAGCGGAGGGTCGACAGGGGGGAGTCAGCCCCAGCATTTT; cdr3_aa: CASGGSTGGSQPQHF
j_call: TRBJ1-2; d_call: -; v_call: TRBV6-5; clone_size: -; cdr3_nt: TGTGCCAGCAGTTATGGGGGGGGCAAGGGTAACTATGGCTACACCTTC; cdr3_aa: CASSYGGGKGNYGYTF
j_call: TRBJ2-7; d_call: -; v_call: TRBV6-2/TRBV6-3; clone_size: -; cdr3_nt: TGTGCCAGCAGTTACTCCACTGGAGCGGGTGAGCAGTACTTC; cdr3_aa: CASSYSTGAGEQYF
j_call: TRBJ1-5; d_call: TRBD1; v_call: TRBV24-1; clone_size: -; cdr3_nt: TGTGCCACCAGTGATCAGGGGGTTGGTCAGCCCCAGCATTTT; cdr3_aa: CATSDQGVGQPQHF
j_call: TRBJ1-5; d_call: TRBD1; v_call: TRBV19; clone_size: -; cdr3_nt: TGTGCCAGTACCTCGACAGGGGTTAGCAATCAGCCCCAGCATTTT; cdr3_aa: CASTSTGVSNQPQHF
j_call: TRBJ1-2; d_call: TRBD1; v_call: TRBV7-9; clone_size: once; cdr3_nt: TGTGCCAGCAGCGAGGGGGACAGCCTCCTCTATGGCTACACCTTC; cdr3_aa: CASSEGDSLLYGYTF
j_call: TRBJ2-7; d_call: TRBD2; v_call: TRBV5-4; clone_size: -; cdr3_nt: TGTGCCAGCAGCCCTACTAGCGGGAGGGAGAACGAGCAGTACTTC; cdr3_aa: CASSPTSGRENEQYF
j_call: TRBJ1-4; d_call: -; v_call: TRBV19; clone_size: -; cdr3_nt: TGTGCCAGTAGTACTGCGGGAGAAAAACTGTTTTTT; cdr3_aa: CASSTAGEKLFF
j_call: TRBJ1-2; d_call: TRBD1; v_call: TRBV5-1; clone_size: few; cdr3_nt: TGCGCCAGCAGACAGCCCGGGACAGGTTTGAGCTACACCTTC; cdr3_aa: CASRQPGTGLSYTF
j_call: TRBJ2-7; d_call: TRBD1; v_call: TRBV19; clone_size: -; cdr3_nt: TGTGCCAGTAGTATAGGTAGGGGGCCCTACGAGCAGTACTTC; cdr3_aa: CASSIGRGPYEQYF